This T cell receptor (beta chain) emerged from a study of beta chain features in type 1 diabetes. On the study more broadly: The examined sorted cells totaled around 100,000,000 across samples.

The ends lost 7 bases at V and 2 bases at J; junction bases unmatched: 4. Per the germline V gene, CDR1 is MGHDK and CDR2 is SYGVNS. This CDR3 comprises 14 residues. This clone was counted between two and nine times. Antigen specificity is unknown. All of the isolated RNA was reverse transcribed, so expressed TCRB transcripts were sequenced. Naive, central memory and regulatory T cell samples yielded about 3.9 million reads on average. Sequencing used immunoSEQ multiplex PCR; TCRdb keeps in-frame clones, though not all of them. Here the sample spans 600,000 to 750,000 clones, approximately 13% being singletons. Findings and limits, study-wide: Among patients with Type 1 diabetes, TCRB CDR3s were moderately but significantly shorter in every one of the four CD4+ subsets. The VDJ junctions of type 1 diabetes patients carried fewer insertions and more deletions.

The chain uses TRBV25-1 and TRBJ2-1, with 8 nucleotides matching TRBD2. The sample comprised naive CD4+ T cells from blood. This sequence was found in a man aged 25 to 45 with type 1 diabetes. The chain's CDR3 is CASIAGRTYNEQFF. CDR3 in DNA: TGTGCCAGCATAGCGGGGCGGACCTACAATGAGCAGTTCTTC.